These 28 T cell receptor beta chains were all obtained from the same sample, sequenced in a study of OX40 agonist ivuxolimab in advanced cancers. Produced via immunoSEQ multiplex PCR; TCRdb's table is partial and in-frame only. The table lists about 42,000 clones, approximately 80% of them singletons. Sequenced here: CD4+ or CD8+ T cells sorted from blood, sampled in a trial of the OX40 agonist ivuxolimab. All receptors come from an adult with an advanced solid tumor such as melanoma, head and neck, liver or kidney cancer.

The rearrangement uses TRBV7-9 and TRBJ1-1, with unresolved D. Trimming pared 0 bases from V and 0 bases from J, leaving 5 bases between. The germline gives CDR1 SEHNR, CDR2 FQNEAQ (reference sequence). This CDR3 contains 14 residues. CDR3 DNA sequence: TGTGCCAGCAGCTTAGCCGTCATGAACACTGAAGCTTTCTTT. Protein product: CASSLAVMNTEAFF.

As to this clone: One junction end disagrees with the germline gene, perhaps due to a read error. This specimen includes other DNA sequences encoding the same CDR3. The chain couples TRBV18 to TRBJ1-2; 7 nucleotides match TRBD1. Per the germline V gene, CDR1 is KGHSH and CDR2 is LQKENI. This CDR3 comprises 14 residues. CDR3 nucleotides: TGTGCTAGCTCACCCGGAACAGGGGATCTTGGCTACACCTTC. Protein product: CASSPGTGDLGYTF.

J is TRBJ2-3 and V is TRBV7-3, with D possibly TRBD1 on 5 matching bases. V shed 4 bases and J shed 11 bases, with 13 bases lying between them. From germline, CDR1 is SGHTA and CDR2 FQGTGA. The CDR3 sequence is 12 residues long. Here the CDR3 DNA reads TGTGCCAGCAGCTCCCCAGGGCTAGAGCAGTATTTT. It translates to CASSSPGLEQYF.

V and J are TRBV11-3 and TRBJ2-1; 10 positions agree with TRBD2. Per germline, CDR1 SGHNT and CDR2 YENEEA. With V trimmed by 3 bases and J by 7 bases, 3 bases remained unmatched. This CDR3 spans 14 amino acids. The CDR3 sequence is CASSFSSGSNEQFF. In nucleotides, the CDR3 is TGTGCCAGCAGCTTCTCTAGCGGGAGTAATGAGCAGTTCTTC.

This chain joins TRBV9 and TRBJ2-2; perhaps TRBD1 as D (5 bases). Looked up from germline, CDR1 is SGDLS and CDR2 is YYNGEE. The V end lost 0 bases, the J end lost 3 bases, and 12 bases lay between the germline ends. The CDR3 runs to 16 residues. The CDR3 DNA reads TGTGCCAGCAGCGTAGTCAGGGTCCAGGACACCGGGGAGCTGTTTTTT. It translates to CASSVVRVQDTGELFF.

The CDR3 region has the DNA TGTGCCACCAGCAGAGAAGGTTTTACTAGCGGGAGTTCTGGGGCCAACGTCCTGACTTTC. This translates into CATSREGFTSGSSGANVLTF. The gene calls are TRBV15 and TRBJ2-6; 11 nucleotides align to TRBD2. J was trimmed by 1 base and V by 0 bases; bases with no gene match: 8. Germline V gene sequence: CDR1 LNHNV, CDR2 YYDKDF (reference sequence). The CDR3 runs 20 residues.

The chain is built from TRBV6-1 and TRBJ1-1; D might be TRBD1 (6 bases). Germline V gene sequence: CDR1 MNHNS, CDR2 SASEGT. The CDR3 contains 13 residues. V dropped 5 bases and J dropped 5 bases, with 12 bases sitting between them. The CDR3 sequence is CASSTRGLTEAFF. CDR3 nucleotide sequence: TGTGCCAGCAGTACCAGGGGTCTTACTGAAGCTTTCTTT.

J is TRBJ2-1 and V is TRBV5-4; TRBD1 is a possible D gene (6 bases). Deletions cut 1 base from V and 2 bases from J, with 13 bases between. The CDR3 covers 16 residues. Per germline, CDR1 SGHNT and CDR2 YYREEE (reference sequence). The CDR3: CASSLSSGGAYNEQFF. The CDR3 DNA reads as TGTGCCAGCAGCTTGTCGTCTGGGGGCGCCTACAATGAGCAGTTCTTC.

V usage is TRBV11-3 and J usage is TRBJ2-2, with D maybe TRBD2 (6 bases). The CDR3 is 15 amino acids. Looked up from germline, CDR1 is SGHNT and CDR2 is YENEEA. V was pared by 5 bases and J by 4 bases, with 14 bases between. As DNA, the CDR3 is TGTGCCAGCAGCCCGACTCTAGCGAGCACCGGGGAGCTGTTTTTT. Its translation: CASSPTLASTGELFF.

The rearrangement joins TRBV6-1 to TRBJ1-4; D call uncertain. Germline loops: CDR1 MNHNS, CDR2 SASEGT. V dropped 7 bases and J dropped 8 bases, with 14 bases sitting between them. The CDR3 spans 13 residues. The DNA of the CDR3 is TGTGCCAGCACGCGGGCCGGTGGGGAAAAACTGTTTTTT. It specifies CASTRAGGEKLFF.

The chain has TRBV7-6 and TRBJ2-5, with D perhaps matching TRBD1 or TRBD2 (5 bases each). Trimming shortened V by 1 base and J by 2 bases, and 17 bases separated the two germline ends. Germline CDR1 SGHVS, CDR2 FNYEAQ. CDR3 length equals 17 residues. The CDR3 sequence is CASSLDPPPWGQETQYF. The CDR3, as DNA: TGTGCCAGCAGCTTAGACCCCCCCCCGTGGGGGCAAGAGACCCAGTACTTC.

This clone was found a few times. V is TRBV5-1 and J is TRBJ1-1, with 8 bases fitting TRBD1. The germline CDR1 and CDR2 sequences are SGHRS and YFSETQ. V lost 2 bases to trimming and J lost 3 bases; unmatched junction nucleotides: 6. The CDR3 spans 15 residues. The CDR3 DNA reads as TGCGCCAGCAGCTTTTTTCAGGGGGCGCACACTGAAGCTTTCTTT. Amino acids: CASSFFQGAHTEAFF.

The chain combines TRBV10-3 with TRBJ2-3, with D perhaps TRBD2 (5 bases). CDR3 length: 12 residues. Trimming pared 4 bases from V and 13 bases from J, leaving 15 bases between. Germline-derived CDR1 and CDR2 are ENHRY and SYGVKD. In DNA form, the CDR3 reads TGTGCCATCAGTGCCGGGGAAGGAGCCAAGTATTTT. Its translation is CAISAGEGAKYF.

The gene calls are TRBV18 and TRBJ1-1; the D gene is possibly TRBD1 (5 bases). This CDR3 comprises 15 residues. From germline, CDR1 is KGHSH and CDR2 LQKENI. V was pared by 2 bases and J by 5 bases, with 15 bases between. CDR3 in amino acids: CASSPVLGDLTEAFF. DNA for the CDR3: TGTGCCAGCTCACCAGTGTTAGGGGATCTTACTGAAGCTTTCTTT.

This sequence joins TRBV6-5 and TRBJ2-5; D gene unclear. The DNA end lines up better with TRBJ2-7; the J call may be wrong. Per the germline V gene, CDR1 is MNHEY and CDR2 is SVGAGI. The CDR3 runs to 14 residues. The CDR3 reads CASSIVRGSYEQYF. The CDR3 DNA reads TGTGCCAGCAGTATAGTCCGCGGCTCCTACGAGCAGTACTTC.

In nucleotides, the CDR3 is TGTGCCAGCAGCTCCCGGGACGGAACCTATGGCTACACCTTC. Protein: CASSSRDGTYGYTF. The J gene is TRBJ1-2, the V gene TRBV5-4, with D maybe TRBD1 (5 bases). V lost 3 bases, J lost 4 bases, and 13 bases lay in between. The length of the CDR3 is 14 residues. Germline CDR1 SGHNT, CDR2 YYREEE (reference sequence).

The chain combines TRBV7-2 with TRBJ2-5; either TRBD1 or TRBD2 may supply D (5 bases each). The better agreement between TRBJ2-7 and the DNA end casts doubt on the J call. This CDR3 region has 15 residues. Looked up from germline, CDR1 is SGHTA and CDR2 is FQGNSA. The DNA of the CDR3 is TGTGCCAGCAGCTTAAGTGGGACGGGCCCTCGCGAGCAGTACTTC. It yields the protein CASSLSGTGPREQYF.

This chain connects TRBV6-5 to TRBJ2-3, with a tentative D call TRBD2 (5 bases). Trimming took 6 bases from V and 0 from J, leaving 13 bases between them. The CDR3 consists of 15 residues. CDR1 is MNHEY, CDR2 SVGAGI, per germline. Written as DNA, the CDR3 is TGTGCCAGCAGCCCTCTAGCCCTTAGCACAGATACGCAGTATTTT. This codes for CASSPLALSTDTQYF.

The chain uses TRBV7-6 and TRBJ2-7; 9 positions agree with TRBD2. The CDR3 is 15 amino acids. The V segment lost 0 bases and the J segment 6 bases; nucleotides outside the gene matches: 6. Germline V lookup: CDR1 SGHVS, CDR2 FNYEAQ. CDR3 sequence (DNA): TGTGCCAGCAGCTTAGCTGGCGGGAGGGTGGGCGAGCAGTACTTC. Translation: CASSLAGGRVGEQYF. Full variable domain (missing parts from reference TRBV7-6 and TRBJ2-7): GAGVSQSPRYKVTKRGQDVALRCDPISGHVSLYWYRQALGQGPEFLTYFNYEAQQDKSGLPNDRFSAERPEGSISTLTIQRTEQRDSAMYRCASSLAGGRVGEQYFGPGTRLTVT.

The CDR3 spells CASSGTDYGYTF. In DNA form, the CDR3 reads TGTGCCAGCAGCGGGACAGATTATGGCTACACCTTC. V and J are TRBV2 and TRBJ1-2; 7 bases agree with TRBD1. V was pared by 6 bases and J by 5 bases, with 3 bases of the junction left unmatched. This CDR3 has 12 residues. Germline loops: CDR1 SNHLY, CDR2 FYNNEI. Together with reference TRBV2 and TRBJ1-2, the CDR3 gives the full variable domain: EPEVTQTPSHQVTQMGQEVILRCVPISNHLYFYWYRQILGQKVEFLVSFYNNEISEKSEIFDDQFSVERPDGSNFTLKIRSTKLEDSAMYFCASSGTDYGYTFGSGTRLTVV.

V and J are TRBV7-2 and TRBJ2-1; 12 nucleotides match TRBD1. Germline CDR1 reads SGHTA; CDR2 reads FQGNSA. With 1 base clipped from V and 15 bases from J, the junction kept 4 bases outside the gene matches. The CDR3 length is 13 residues. CDR3 amino acids: CASSLGGQGARFF. As DNA, the CDR3 is TGTGCCAGCAGCTTAGGGGGACAGGGGGCGCGGTTCTTC.

The chain links TRBV5-1 to TRBJ2-1; maybe TRBD1 (6 bases). Germline assignment: CDR1 SGHRS and CDR2 YFSETQ. The CDR3 contains 14 residues. V was clipped by 5 bases and J by 0 bases, with 9 bases between them. The CDR3: CASSGTSSYNEQFF. The CDR3 DNA reads as TGCGCCAGCAGTGGGACAAGCTCCTACAATGAGCAGTTCTTC.

A note on this clone: Other nucleotide sequences from this sample produce the same CDR3. This chain connects TRBV7-3 to TRBJ1-1, with D hard to call. The CDR3 has 14 residues. The V end lost 0 bases, the J end lost 2 bases, and 7 bases lay between the germline ends. Germline V gene lookup returns CDR1 SGHTA and CDR2 FQGTGA. For the CDR3, the DNA is TGTGCCAGCAGCTTAACAGGTGGTAACACTGAAGCTTTCTTT. It is translated as CASSLTGGNTEAFF.

The chain is built from TRBV4-1 and TRBJ2-7; 9 positions match TRBD1. V was clipped by 4 bases and J by 3 bases; unmatched bases: 4. CDR3 length equals 14 residues. Germline CDR1 reads MGHRA; CDR2 reads YSYEKL. CDR3 in amino acids: CASSLRQGGYEQYF. The CDR3 bases are TGCGCCAGCAGCCTTCGACAGGGGGGCTACGAGCAGTACTTC.

This chain uses TRBV18 with TRBJ2-7; the match to TRBD2 covers 8 bases. The length of the CDR3 is 14 residues. Trimming removed 3 bases from V and 6 bases from J; junction bases left unmatched: 7. Germline loops: CDR1 KGHSH, CDR2 LQKENI. The CDR3 DNA follows: TGTGCCAGCTCACCGGGACTAGTATCGGGCGAGCAGTACGTC. Protein sequence: CASSPGLVSGEQYV.

The CDR3 sequence: CASSDRFPRSTRQYV. CDR3 nucleotide sequence: TGTGCCAGCAGTGATAGGTTCCCCCGCAGTACTCGGCAGTACGTC. The V and J genes are TRBV2 and TRBJ2-7, with D uncertain. CDR1 and CDR2 from the germline V gene are SNHLY and FYNNEI. Trimming left V 3 bases short and J 9 bases short, with 21 bases between. The CDR3 covers 15 residues.

This chain uses TRBV5-1 with TRBJ1-1; no definite D call. V gave up 8 bases and J gave up 4 bases, with 18 bases separating them. CDR3 size: 14 residues. Germline-derived CDR1 and CDR2 are SGHRS and YFSETQ. The CDR3 loop is CASTTGPPSTEAFF. CDR3 DNA sequence: TGCGCCAGTACTACCGGACCGCCGAGCACTGAAGCTTTCTTT. Full variable domain (rest looked up from reference TRBV5-1 and TRBJ1-1): KAGVTQTPRYLIKTRGQQVTLSCSPISGHRSVSWYQQTPGQGLQFLFEYFSETQRNKGNFPGRFSGRQFSNSRSEMNVSTLELGDSALYLCASTTGPPSTEAFFGQGTRLTVV.

This clone showed up just a few times. The J gene is TRBJ1-3, the V gene TRBV4-1; D gene unclear. V lost 1 base to trimming and J lost 0 bases, with 10 bases between them. CDR3 length equals 16 residues. The V gene's germline CDR1 is MGHRA and CDR2 YSYEKL. CDR3 in amino acids: CASSQVFTSSGNTIYF. CDR3 DNA sequence: TGCGCCAGCAGCCAAGTATTCACAAGCTCTGGAAACACCATATATTTT.